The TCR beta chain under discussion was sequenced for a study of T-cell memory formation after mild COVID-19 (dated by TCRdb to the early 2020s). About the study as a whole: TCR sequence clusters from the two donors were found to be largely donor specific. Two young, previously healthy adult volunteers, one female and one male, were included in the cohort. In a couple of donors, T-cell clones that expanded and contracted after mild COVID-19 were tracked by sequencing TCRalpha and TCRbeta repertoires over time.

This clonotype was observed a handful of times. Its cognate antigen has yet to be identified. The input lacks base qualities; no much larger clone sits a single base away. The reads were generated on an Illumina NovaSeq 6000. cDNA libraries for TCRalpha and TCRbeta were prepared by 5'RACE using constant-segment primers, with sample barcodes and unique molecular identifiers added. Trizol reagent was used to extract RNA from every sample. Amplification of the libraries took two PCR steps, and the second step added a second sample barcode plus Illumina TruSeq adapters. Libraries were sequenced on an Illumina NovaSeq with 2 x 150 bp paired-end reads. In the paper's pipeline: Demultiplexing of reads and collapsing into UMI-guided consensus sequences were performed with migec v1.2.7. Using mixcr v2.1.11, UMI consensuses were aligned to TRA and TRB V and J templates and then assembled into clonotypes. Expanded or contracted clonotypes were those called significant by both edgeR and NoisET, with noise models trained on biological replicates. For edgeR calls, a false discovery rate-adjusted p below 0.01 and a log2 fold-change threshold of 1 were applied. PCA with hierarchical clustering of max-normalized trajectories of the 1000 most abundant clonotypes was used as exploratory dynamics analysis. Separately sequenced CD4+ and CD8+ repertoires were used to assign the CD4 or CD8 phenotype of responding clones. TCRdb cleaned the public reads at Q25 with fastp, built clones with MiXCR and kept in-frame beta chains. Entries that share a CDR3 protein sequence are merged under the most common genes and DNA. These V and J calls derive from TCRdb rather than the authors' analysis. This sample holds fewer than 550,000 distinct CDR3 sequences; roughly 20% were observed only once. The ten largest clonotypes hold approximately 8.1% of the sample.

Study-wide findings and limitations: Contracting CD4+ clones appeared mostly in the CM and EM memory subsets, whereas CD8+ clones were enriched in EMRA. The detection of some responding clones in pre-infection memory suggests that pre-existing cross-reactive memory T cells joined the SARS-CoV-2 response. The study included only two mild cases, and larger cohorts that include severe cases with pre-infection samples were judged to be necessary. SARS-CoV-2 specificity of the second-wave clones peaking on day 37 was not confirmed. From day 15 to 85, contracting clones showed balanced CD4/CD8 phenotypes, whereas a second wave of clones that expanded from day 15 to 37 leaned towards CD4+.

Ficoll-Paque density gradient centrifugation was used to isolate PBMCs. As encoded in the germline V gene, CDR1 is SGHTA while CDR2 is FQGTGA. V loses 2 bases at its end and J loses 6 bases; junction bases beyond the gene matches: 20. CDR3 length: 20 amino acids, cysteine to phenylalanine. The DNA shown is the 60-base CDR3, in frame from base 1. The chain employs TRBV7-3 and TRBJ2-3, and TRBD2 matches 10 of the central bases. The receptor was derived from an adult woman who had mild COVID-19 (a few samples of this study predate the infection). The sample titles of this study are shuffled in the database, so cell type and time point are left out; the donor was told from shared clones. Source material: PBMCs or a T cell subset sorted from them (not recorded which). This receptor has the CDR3 CASSLGARTLAGADGDTQYF. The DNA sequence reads TGTGCCAGCAGCTTAGGCGCCAGAACCCTAGCGGGGGCCGACGGGGATACGCAGTATTTT.